This entry describes one TCR beta chain. The source of the sample is a study of Graves' ophthalmopathy and Graves' hyperthyroidism. Per the germline V gene, CDR1 is ENHRY and CDR2 is SYGVKD. Trimming removed 4 bases at V and 6 bases at J, with 15 bases between. This CDR3 comprises 14 residues. The authors amplified TCR beta CDR3 regions from RNA transcripts. Following a first-round RT-PCR that used HTBI primers, a second-round multiplex PCR was carried out. Each CDR3 protein is one row after TCRdb ran MiXCR on the multiplex PCR reads. The table has about 370,000 distinct CDR3 sequences, roughly 15% seen once.

Sequencing input: peripheral blood. This sequence originates from an adult woman with stable Graves' hyperthyroidism. The rearrangement links TRBV10-3 to TRBJ1-2, with D tentatively TRBD1 (5 bases). The CDR3 DNA sequence: TGTGCCATCAGTGGTTTTAGGGGACCACATGGCTACACCTTC. Protein product: CAISGFRGPHGYTF.